The rows below give T cell receptor beta chains drawn from one sample of a study of blood T cell repertoires in COVID-19. Assay: immunoSEQ multiplex PCR; the TCRdb copy retains only in-frame clones and omits some. The repertoire has 46,000 or so clones, roughly 80% of them found once; the top ten carry roughly 12%. Sequencing was performed on peripheral blood. The source of these receptors is a human donor in a cohort sampled during active COVID-19. CDR3s include the opening cysteine and the closing phenylalanine or tryptophan. D genes are given only for firm matches. Expanded clones are given a class, and other clones once, few, many or no size at all.

.	TRBV7-8	TRBD2	TRBJ2-1	CASRTGTTPVDEQFF	TGTGCCAGCAGAACCGGGACTACCCCGGTCGATGAGCAGTTCTTC
.	TRBV5-4	.	TRBJ1-1	CASSRAGVRLGVTEAFF	TGTGCCAGCAGCAGGGCAGGGGTTCGGCTCGGGGTCACTGAAGCTTTCTTT
.	TRBV11-2	TRBD1	TRBJ2-7	CASSLAPTGGPYEQYF	TGTGCCAGCAGCTTAGCGCCCACAGGGGGACCCTACGAGCAGTACTTC
.	TRBV2	TRBD1	TRBJ1-2	CASSKGTGAGYTF	TGTGCCAGCAGTAAAGGGACAGGTGCTGGCTACACCTTC
.	TRBV4-3	.	TRBJ1-6	CASSRVHRANSPLHF	TGCGCCAGCAGCCGGGTCCACAGGGCAAATTCACCCCTCCACTTT
.	TRBV11-2	.	TRBJ1-2	CASSPSATGYGYTF	TGTGCCAGCAGCCCATCGGCCACCGGGTATGGCTACACCTTC
.	TRBV3-1/TRBV3-2	.	TRBJ1-5	CASSQDLGNQPQHF	TGTGCCAGCAGCCAAGATTTAGGCAATCAGCCCCAGCATTTT
.	TRBV24-1	TRBD1	TRBJ1-1	CATSDSRTGDTEAFF	TGTGCCACCAGTGATTCCCGGACAGGGGACACTGAAGCTTTCTTT
.	TRBV19	TRBD1	TRBJ1-1	CASSIDTGVGTEAFF	TGTGCCAGTAGTATTGATACAGGGGTCGGGACTGAAGCTTTCTTT
.	TRBV4-1	.	TRBJ1-5	CASSQVAVVDQPQHF	TGCGCCAGCAGCCAAGTGGCGGTGGTTGATCAGCCCCAGCATTTT
.	TRBV7-9	TRBD1	TRBJ1-1	CASSFLGTGGNTEAFF	TGTGCCAGCAGCTTCCTGGGAACAGGGGGAAACACTGAAGCTTTCTTT
.	TRBV29-1	TRBD2	TRBJ2-1	CSVSEGQRGSSYNEQFF	TGCAGCGTTTCTGAGGGGCAGCGGGGTAGCTCCTACAATGAGCAGTTCTTC
.	TRBV5-1	.	TRBJ1-1	CASSEGGRTEAFF	TGCGCCAGCAGCGAGGGTGGAAGAACTGAAGCTTTCTTT
.	TRBV27	TRBD1	TRBJ2-7	CASSLGDRPYEQYF	TGTGCCAGCAGTTTGGGGGACAGGCCCTACGAGCAGTACTTC
.	TRBV7-2	.	TRBJ1-3	CASSLVGSGGTSGNTIYF	TGTGCCAGCAGCTTAGTCGGCTCGGGAGGTACCTCTGGAAACACCATATATTTT
.	TRBV28	.	TRBJ2-7	CASSLPTGQAYEQYF	TGTGCCAGCAGTTTACCTACGGGACAAGCCTACGAGCAGTACTTC
.	TRBV28	.	TRBJ2-7	CASSLGQGYEQYF	TGTGCCAGCAGTTTAGGGCAGGGGTACGAGCAGTACTTC
.	TRBV14	TRBD1	TRBJ2-7	CASSSRTGGANEQYF	TGTGCCAGCAGCTCCCGGACAGGGGGTGCGAACGAGCAGTACTTC
.	TRBV5-6	.	TRBJ1-6	CASTHLIPRLDSPLHF	TGTGCCAGCACCCACCTGATCCCCCGGTTGGATTCACCCCTCCACTTT
few	TRBV4-3	.	TRBJ1-6	CASSQGGGTVSPLHF	TGCGCCAGCAGCCAGGGGGGAGGGACGGTTTCACCCCTCCACTTT
.	TRBV9	TRBD1	TRBJ2-7	CASSVAGQGGIYEQYF	TGTGCCAGCAGCGTAGCGGGACAGGGGGGGATTTACGAGCAGTACTTC
few	TRBV5-1	TRBD1	TRBJ1-6	CASSLVGTGDSPLHF	TGCGCCAGCAGCTTGGTAGGGACAGGGGATTCACCCCTCCACTTT
.	TRBV24-1	TRBD2	TRBJ2-1	CATSDPGLAGAYNEQFF	TGTGCCACCAGTGACCCGGGACTAGCGGGGGCCTACAATGAGCAGTTCTTC
.	TRBV19	.	TRBJ1-5	CASSFGQPNSNQPQHF	TGTGCCAGTAGTTTCGGACAGCCAAACAGCAATCAGCCCCAGCATTTT
.	TRBV6-2/TRBV6-3	.	TRBJ1-2	CASSFQARGGYTF	TGTGCCAGCAGTTTCCAGGCCCGGGGAGGCTACACCTTC
.	TRBV6-4	.	TRBJ2-2	CASKSSGDSNTGELFF	TGTGCCAGCAAGTCCTCTGGGGACTCGAACACCGGGGAGCTGTTTTTT
.	TRBV30	.	TRBJ1-6	CAWSLAGPTNNSPLHF	TGTGCCTGGAGTTTGGCGGGACCTACGAATAATTCACCCCTCCACTTT
.	TRBV5-1	TRBD1	TRBJ2-7	CASSLYPSRDRGGEQYF	TGCGCCAGCAGCTTGTATCCCTCCCGGGACAGGGGCGGCGAGCAGTACTTC
.	TRBV9	.	TRBJ1-3	CASRLGAAGNTIYF	TGTGCCAGCAGATTAGGGGCAGCTGGAAACACCATATATTTT